A single sample is the source of the 18 T cell receptor beta chains below, sequenced in a study of blood T cell repertoires in COVID-19. Sequenced by immunoSEQ multiplex PCR; TCRdb stores in-frame clones only, minus some. The repertoire holds about 52,000 clones, with 80% to 90% as singletons. The sample was peripheral blood. Source of these receptors: a man aged 55 to 70 with active COVID-19.

This chain links TRBV6-6 with TRBJ2-7; a possible D gene is TRBD2 (6 bases). The germline gives CDR1 MNHNY, CDR2 SVGAGI (reference sequence). The CDR3 extends over 15 amino acids. The ends were cut back, 0 bases at V and 1 base at J, with 10 bases in the middle. Here the CDR3 DNA reads TGTGCCAGCAGTTACTCGGCGGGACGGTCCTACGAGCAGTACTTC. Translation: CASSYSAGRSYEQYF.

This clone was seen once. CDR3 coding DNA: TGCAGTGCTAGTGTGGGACAGGGCGATGAAAAACTGTTTTTT. This gives the protein CSASVGQGDEKLFF. The chain links TRBV20-1 to TRBJ1-4; 9 bases are shared with TRBD1. Germline lookup yields CDR1 DFQATT and CDR2 SNEGSKA (reference sequence). The CDR3 has 14 residues. V lost 3 bases, J lost 6 bases, and 5 bases stayed unmatched.

The rearrangement uses TRBV20-1 and TRBJ2-3; TRBD2 aligns across 7 bases. Trimming at V came to 3 bases and at J to 2 bases, leaving 5 bases not matched to a gene. The length of the CDR3 is 14 residues. The germline gives CDR1 DFQATT, CDR2 SNEGSKA (reference sequence). CDR3 coding DNA: TGCAGTGCTAGTTCTAGCGGCGCCACAGATACGCAGTATTTT. Residues: CSASSSGATDTQYF.

The rearrangement joins TRBV6-5 to TRBJ2-2; TRBD1 might be the D (5 bases). The CDR3 extends over 14 amino acids. Trimming stripped 5 bases from V and 3 bases from J, with 10 bases between. The germline CDR1 and CDR2 sequences are MNHEY and SVGAGI. For the CDR3, the DNA is TGTGCCAGCAGTCCAGGGTCGGACACCGGGGAGCTGTTTTTT. It specifies CASSPGSDTGELFF.

This clone showed up just once. The gene calls are TRBV10-3 and TRBJ2-3; perhaps TRBD2 as D (6 bases). The CDR3 is made up of 15 amino acids. Germline V CDR1 and CDR2: ENHRY, SYGVKD. V lost 6 bases and J lost 2, with 15 bases in between. For the CDR3, the DNA is TGTGCCATCAGGGATCCGGGACTCAACACAGATACGCAGTATTTT. Its translation is CAIRDPGLNTDTQYF.

The genes are TRBV9 and TRBJ2-3; 10 nucleotides line up with TRBD2. Trimming removed 7 bases from V and 6 bases from J; junction bases left unmatched: 5. This CDR3 is 13 amino acids long. Germline V gene lookup returns CDR1 SGDLS and CDR2 YYNGEE. Here the CDR3 reads CASLASGSDTQYF. CDR3 sequence (DNA): TGTGCCAGCTTGGCTAGCGGGAGTGATACGCAGTATTTT.

The V and J genes are TRBV19 and TRBJ2-3, with D perhaps TRBD1 (6 bases). The CDR3 is made up of 13 amino acids. Germline CDR1 and CDR2: LNHDA and SQIVND (reference sequence). The V end was cut by 6 bases, the J end by 3 bases, with 10 bases between. The CDR3 DNA sequence: TGTGCCAGTAGAATGGACAGAACAGATACGCAGTATTTT. Translation: CASRMDRTDTQYF.

V and J are TRBV7-9 and TRBJ2-1, with a possible D match to TRBD2 (5 bases). CDR3 length: 12 amino acids. The V and J ends lost 3 bases and 10 bases respectively, with 10 bases between them. CDR1 is SEHNR and CDR2 is FQNEAQ in the germline V gene (reference sequence). As DNA, the CDR3 is TGTGCCAGCAGCTTCGGGGTTGGCGAGCAGTTCTTC. Protein sequence: CASSFGVGEQFF.

The chain is built from TRBV19 and TRBJ1-4; 8 nucleotides line up with TRBD1. This CDR3 region has 15 residues. The V and J ends lost 1 base and 8 bases, in that order; junction bases with no gene match: 6. Germline loops: CDR1 LNHDA, CDR2 SQIVND (reference sequence). This chain's CDR3 is CASSIGTGGGEKLFF. DNA of the CDR3: TGTGCCAGTAGTATAGGCACAGGGGGAGGCGAAAAACTGTTTTTT.

The rearrangement uses TRBV14 and TRBJ1-1, with a weak D call TRBD1 (5 bases). Germline V gene sequence: CDR1 SGHDN, CDR2 FVKESK. The CDR3 spans 15 residues. V shed 4 bases and J shed 0 bases, with 12 bases lying between them. The CDR3, as DNA: TGTGCCAGCAGCCCTCGACAGCTTATGAACACTGAAGCTTTCTTT. This gives the protein CASSPRQLMNTEAFF.

This clone was counted only a few times. The chain links TRBV9 to TRBJ2-7; TRBD2 is a possible D gene (5 bases). Per germline, CDR1 SGDLS and CDR2 YYNGEE. V was clipped by 0 bases and J by 4 bases, with 11 bases between them. CDR3 length: 14 amino acids. The CDR3 region is CASSVGRTSYEQYF. CDR3 sequence (DNA): TGTGCCAGCAGCGTAGGGAGGACCTCTTACGAGCAGTACTTC.

The genes are TRBV28 and TRBJ1-5, with D hard to call. Germline assignment: CDR1 MDHEN and CDR2 SYDVKM. CDR3 size: 13 residues. Trimming removed 8 bases from V and 7 bases from J, with 15 bases in between. In DNA, the CDR3 is TGTGCCAGCCGGGGAGCATTGGCGCAGCCCCAGCATTTT. Residues: CASRGALAQPQHF.

On this clone itself: The junction and the germline gene differ at one end; a read error may be behind it. V gene TRBV5-6 combines with J gene TRBJ2-7; D is possibly TRBD1 (5 bases). Germline V gene lookup returns CDR1 SGHDT and CDR2 YYEEEE. The CDR3 runs to 15 residues. CDR3: CASCLGPGTSYEQYF. CDR3 in DNA: TGTGCCAGCTGCTTGGGGCCAGGCACCTCCTACGAGCAGTACTTC.

The chain is built from TRBV20-1 and TRBJ2-7, with D unclear. The CDR3 is 11 residues long. V lost 6 bases and J 2 bases, leaving 8 bases between the germline ends. Germline CDR1 reads DFQATT; CDR2 reads SNEGSKA (reference sequence). CDR3 amino acids: CSASSAYEQYF. The CDR3 region has the DNA TGCAGTGCATCATCAGCCTACGAGCAGTACTTC.

V usage is TRBV4-1 and J usage is TRBJ2-3; TRBD2 matches 10 bases. The V gene's germline CDR1 is MGHRA and CDR2 YSYEKL. J lost 9 bases, V lost 2 bases, and 17 bases had no gene match. The CDR3 has 18 amino acids. This chain's CDR3 is CASSQSPSEASGSWTQYF. DNA for the CDR3: TGCGCCAGCAGCCAAAGCCCCTCCGAGGCTAGCGGGAGTTGGACGCAGTATTTT.

The rearrangement links TRBV6-5 to TRBJ2-3; possible D gene TRBD1, 5 bases. V dropped 6 bases and J dropped 3 bases, with 10 bases sitting between them. Germline V gene sequence: CDR1 MNHEY, CDR2 SVGAGI. CDR3 size: 13 residues. CDR3 in amino acids: CASSPPGTDTQYF. The DNA of the CDR3 is TGTGCCAGCAGCCCGCCAGGGACAGATACGCAGTATTTT.

The CDR3 DNA reads TGTGCCAGCAGCTCCGGGACAGGCAACTATGGCTACACCTTC. Residues: CASSSGTGNYGYTF. V and J are TRBV7-3 and TRBJ1-2; TRBD1 matches at 8 bases. The CDR3 extends over 14 amino acids. The V segment lost 4 bases and the J segment 2 bases; nucleotides outside the gene matches: 3. CDR1 is SGHTA, CDR2 FQGTGA, per germline.

Only one count was recorded for this clone. The chain has TRBV6-6 and TRBJ2-3; D gene uncertain. This CDR3 region has 14 residues. Trimming removed 0 bases from V and 1 base from J, with 5 bases in between. The V gene's germline CDR1 is MNHNY and CDR2 SVGAGI (reference sequence). The CDR3 nucleotides read TGTGCCAGCAGTTACTCTGGCCGCACAGATACGCAGTATTTT. Translated: CASSYSGRTDTQYF.